This T cell receptor beta chain was obtained from a study of molecular identifiers for immune sequencing clone quantification. Germline CDR1 is SGHTS and CDR2 is YDEGEE. V was trimmed by 2 bases and J by 4 bases, leaving 10 bases between them. The CDR3 sequence is 14 residues long. From the PCR reads, TCRdb called clonotypes with MiXCR, one entry per CDR3 protein. The sample has about 630,000 distinct CDR3 sequences; over 25% are singletons. The J gene is TRBJ1-5, the V gene TRBV5-8, with D unresolved. The sample taken for sequencing was naive CD8+ T cells from blood, with Jurkat cell RNA spiked in. Subset defined: FACS-sorted CD8+CD4-CCR7+CD45RA+ naive T cells. The TCR was taken from a human donor in good health. Some libraries in this study had Jurkat cell RNA spiked in. The CDR3 bases are TGTGCCAGCAGCTTAAGGCAGTTAAATCAGCCCCAGCATTTT. It is translated as CASSLRQLNQPQHF.